This T cell receptor (beta chain) was identified during a study of early stage breast cancer tumors. Turning to the study itself: About 80% of the 16 invasive tumors were ER+, PR+ and HER2-.

Remarks on this clone: What it binds is not known.

Findings and limits, study-wide: Blood repertoires resembled normal breast more than tumor.

Trimming left V 2 bases short and J 3 bases short, with 4 bases between. CDR3 length equals 12 residues. Germline V gene sequence: CDR1 SGHAT, CDR2 FQDESV (reference sequence). TCRdb's copy holds only in-frame clones and misses some; the assay was immunoSEQ multiplex PCR. The repertoire holds 45,000 to 60,000 clones, with over 80% as singletons. This receptor was taken from a person aged 70 to 85 with breast cancer. This chain joins TRBV11-1 and TRBJ1-1; no definite D call. Sequences were obtained from blood. CDR3 nucleotide sequence: TGTGCCAGCAGCTTATCTTACACTGAAGCTTTCTTT. The encoded protein is CASSLSYTEAFF.